A single sample is the source of the 32 T cell receptor beta chains below, sequenced in a study of blood T cell repertoires in COVID-19. Repertoires were generated with immunoSEQ multiplex PCR, while TCRdb's copy carries only in-frame clones and drops some. The sample holds around 250,000 clones, about nine tenths seen once. The sample taken for sequencing was peripheral blood. Every receptor here comes from a woman aged 25 to 45 with active or convalescent COVID-19.

This chain joins TRBV7-2 and TRBJ1-2, with 7 bases matching TRBD1. The CDR3 length is 14 residues. Germline V gene data show CDR1 as SGHTA and CDR2 as FQGNSA. J gave up 8 bases and V 5 bases, and 11 bases lay outside the gene matches. The CDR3 bases are TGTGCCAGCAGCGCGGACAGGACCAACGGAGGCTACACCTTC. It codes for CASSADRTNGGYTF.

V usage is TRBV5-1 and J usage is TRBJ2-1; 7 bases are shared with TRBD1. The CDR3 contains 15 residues. CDR1 and CDR2 from the germline V gene are SGHRS and YFSETQ. The J segment lost 8 bases and the V segment lost 4 bases, leaving 12 bases of the junction unmatched. The CDR3: CASSADRVIDDEQFF. CDR3 nucleotides: TGCGCCAGCAGCGCCGACAGGGTTATAGACGATGAGCAGTTCTTC.

The chain has TRBV7-2 and TRBJ2-5; 7 nucleotides line up with TRBD1. This CDR3 is built from 16 residues. V trimming: 0 bases; J trimming: 3 bases; junction bases outside the gene matches: 7. In germline, CDR1 is SGHTA, CDR2 FQGNSA. For the CDR3, the DNA is TGTGCCAGCAGCTTAGCGAGGGGGCTGAGGGAAGAGACCCAGTACTTC. Amino acid sequence: CASSLARGLREETQYF.

The CDR3 nucleotides read TGTGCCTGGAGACTCCCGGATTACAGGGGGCGCTTGGCCTATGGCTACACCTTC. It encodes CAWRLPDYRGRLAYGYTF. The chain couples TRBV30 to TRBJ1-2; TRBD1 matches 9 bases. Germline V gene lookup returns CDR1 GTSNPN and CDR2 SVGIG (reference sequence). The CDR3 consists of 18 residues. Trimming removed 3 bases from V and 4 bases from J; junction bases left unmatched: 18.

This clone appeared a few times. V and J are TRBV12-5 and TRBJ2-5, with D perhaps matching TRBD2 (5 bases). V was trimmed by 0 bases and J by 0 bases, leaving 20 bases between them. CDR1 is LGHNT and CDR2 is FRNRAP in the germline V gene. The CDR3 sequence is 19 residues long. DNA of the CDR3: TGTGCTAGTGGTTTGGTAGCGCTAGCACTTCTATCGTACCAAGAGACCCAGTACTTC. It specifies CASGLVALALLSYQETQYF.

The V gene is TRBV27, the J gene TRBJ1-2; TRBD1 matches 10 bases. The trim removed 5 bases at V and 8 bases at J, leaving 8 bases unmatched. The length of the CDR3 is 14 residues. Germline V gene lookup returns CDR1 MNHEY and CDR2 SMNVEV (reference sequence). In nucleotides, the CDR3 is TGTGCCAGCAGTACACGACAGGGGGCAAGGGGCTACACCTTC. Translation gives CASSTRQGARGYTF.

The V and J genes are TRBV18 and TRBJ2-5; D remains ambiguous. This CDR3 is 14 amino acids long. Germline values: CDR1 KGHSH, CDR2 LQKENI. Trimming removed 2 bases from V and 2 bases from J, with 9 bases in between. The CDR3 reads CASSPFTVQETQYF. The DNA of the CDR3 is TGTGCCAGCTCACCATTCACAGTTCAAGAGACCCAGTACTTC.

The chain joins TRBV18 to TRBJ1-1; D gene uncertain. V was pared by 6 bases and J by 1 base, with 15 bases between. This CDR3 region has 15 residues. Germline CDR1 KGHSH, CDR2 LQKENI. The CDR3 DNA reads TGTGCCAGCTCCCCAATCAGTGATACGAACACTGAAGCTTTCTTT. It translates to CASSPISDTNTEAFF.

The J gene is TRBJ1-3, the V gene TRBV6-5, with 8 bases identical to TRBD1. The CDR3 has 15 residues. Trimming cost V 4 bases and J 0 bases; bases outside gene matches: 2. The germline CDR1 and CDR2 sequences are MNHEY and SVGAGI. The CDR3 spells CASSSGQASGNTIYF. CDR3 in DNA: TGTGCCAGCAGTTCGGGACAGGCCTCTGGAAACACCATATATTTT.

This sequence joins TRBV5-1 and TRBJ2-5, with TRBD2 identical over 9 bases. Trimming removed 4 bases from V and 2 bases from J; junction bases left unmatched: 9. The CDR3 runs to 16 residues. Looked up from germline, CDR1 is SGHRS and CDR2 is YFSETQ. In DNA, the CDR3 is TGCGCCAGCAGCCTCTCAAGCGGGGGGCCTCAAGAGACCCAGTACTTC. Its protein product is CASSLSSGGPQETQYF. The complete variable domain, with remaining parts taken from reference TRBV5-1 and TRBJ2-5, reads KAGVTQTPRYLIKTRGQQVTLSCSPISGHRSVSWYQQTPGQGLQFLFEYFSETQRNKGNFPGRFSGRQFSNSRSEMNVSTLELGDSALYLCASSLSSGGPQETQYFGPGTRLLVL.

V is TRBV5-4 and J is TRBJ1-1, with 8 bases that match TRBD1. The CDR3 totals 14 residues. Germline trimming cut 5 bases from V and 7 bases from J; bases unmatched to any gene: 10. Germline values: CDR1 SGHNT, CDR2 YYREEE (reference sequence). CDR3 DNA: TGTGCCAGCAGGCCGGACAGGGCCGGAGGTGAAGCTTTCTTT. It encodes CASRPDRAGGEAFF.

The chain employs TRBV5-4 and TRBJ1-2, with a weak D call TRBD1 (5 bases). CDR3 length: 14 residues. V was shortened by 0 bases and J by 4 bases, with 10 bases between the two germline ends. CDR1 and CDR2 (germline): SGHNT, YYREEE (reference sequence). CDR3 nucleotide sequence: TGTGCCAGCAGCTTGGTCAGGGATACCTATGGCTACACCTTC. Translation: CASSLVRDTYGYTF.

The rearrangement uses TRBV19 and TRBJ1-6; 7 bases line up with TRBD1. This CDR3 has 16 residues. Looked up from germline, CDR1 is LNHDA and CDR2 is SQIVND (reference sequence). J gave up 10 bases and V 1 base, and 10 bases lay outside the gene matches. CDR3 DNA: TGTGCCAGTAGTATAGTGGGGGGACAGAATATCTCACCCCTCCACTTT. This translates into CASSIVGGQNISPLHF. The variable domain in full, completed from reference TRBV19 and TRBJ1-6, reads DGGITQSPKYLFRKEGQNVTLSCEQNLNHDAMYWYRQDPGQGLRLIYYSQIVNDFQKGDIAEGYSVSREKKESFPLTVTSAQKNPTAFYLCASSIVGGQNISPLHFGNGTRLTVT.

The genes are TRBV27 and TRBJ2-7, with no clear D. Between the trimmed V and J ends, which lost 6 bases and 1 base, there was a span of 13 bases. The CDR3 consists of 14 residues. Germline V gene data show CDR1 as MNHEY and CDR2 as SMNVEV (reference sequence). CDR3 DNA sequence: TGTGCCAGCAGCTTTAGGAGTGATTCCTACGAGCAGTACTTC. It is translated as CASSFRSDSYEQYF.

This clone was seen only a few times. The chain joins TRBV6-5 to TRBJ2-3; D may be TRBD2 (5 bases). Germline V gives CDR1 MNHEY, CDR2 SVGAGI. This CDR3 comprises 14 residues. The V end was cut by 2 bases, the J end by 2 bases, with 8 bases between. CDR3 DNA: TGTGCCAGCAGTTACGGACTGCCCACAGATACGCAGTATTTT. This encodes CASSYGLPTDTQYF.

V is TRBV9 and J is TRBJ2-7; 9 nucleotides agree with TRBD2. The CDR3 sequence is 15 residues long. The V gene end was trimmed by 4 bases and the J gene end by 3 bases; junction bases not matched to a gene: 8. Germline V gene data show CDR1 as SGDLS and CDR2 as YYNGEE. CDR3 amino acids: CASSPYQAGGYEQYF. CDR3 DNA: TGTGCCAGCAGCCCCTACCAAGCGGGGGGCTACGAGCAGTACTTC. Full variable domain (missing parts from reference TRBV9 and TRBJ2-7): DSGVTQTPKHLITATGQRVTLRCSPRSGDLSVYWYQQSLDQGLQFLIQYYNGEERAKGNILERFSAQQFPDLHSELNLSSLELGDSALYFCASSPYQAGGYEQYFGPGTRLTVT.

The chain is built from TRBV18 and TRBJ1-2, with D possibly being TRBD1 (6 bases). Germline V gives CDR1 KGHSH, CDR2 LQKENI. V was pared by 0 bases and J by 3 bases, with 11 bases between. CDR3 length: 15 amino acids. The CDR3 nucleotides are TGTGCCAGCTCACCACCCGACAGGACTTACTATGGCTACACCTTC. Amino acids: CASSPPDRTYYGYTF.

V gene TRBV28 combines with J gene TRBJ1-5; TRBD1 agrees at 9 bases. Germline values: CDR1 MDHEN, CDR2 SYDVKM. The CDR3 covers 16 residues. The ends lost 2 bases at V and 5 bases at J; junction bases unmatched: 7. The CDR3 DNA is TGTGCCAGCAGTTTAGTCGGGACAGGGTCACATCAGCCCCAGCATTTT. It translates to CASSLVGTGSHQPQHF.

The count of this clone is one. The DNA of the CDR3 is TGTGCCAGCAGTGAATGGGCTAGCGGGGGGGCAGATACGCAGTATTTT. Translating it yields CASSEWASGGADTQYF. The chain employs TRBV6-1 and TRBJ2-3, with 12 bases fitting TRBD2. The CDR3 contains 16 residues. The V gene's germline CDR1 is MNHNS and CDR2 SASEGT. The trim removed 2 bases at V and 4 bases at J, leaving 4 bases unmatched.

This clone was observed a single time. The chain recombines TRBV6-5 with TRBJ1-5; no reliable D call. This CDR3 has 13 amino acids. Germline-derived CDR1 and CDR2 are MNHEY and SVGAGI. Trimming stripped 5 bases from V and 0 bases from J, with 5 bases between. CDR3 in amino acids: CASSPNSNQPQHF. CDR3 in DNA: TGTGCCAGCAGTCCAAATAGCAATCAGCCCCAGCATTTT.

J is TRBJ2-7 and V is TRBV7-3; 11 bases line up with TRBD1. The V segment lost 5 bases and the J segment 3 bases; nucleotides outside the gene matches: 3. CDR1 is SGHTA and CDR2 is FQGTGA in the germline V gene. This CDR3 spans 14 amino acids. The CDR3 bases are TGTGCCAGCAGCCCGGGACAGGGGGACTACGAGCAGTACTTC. Translating gives CASSPGQGDYEQYF.

This clone was recorded only once. The chain employs TRBV28 and TRBJ2-7, with TRBD1 matching 10 bases. CDR3 size: 16 residues. With V trimmed by 5 bases and J by 1 base, 8 bases remained unmatched. The germline V gene encodes CDR1 MDHEN and CDR2 SYDVKM. The DNA for the CDR3 is TGTGCCAGCAGTCCCTACTTGGGACAGGGGTCCTACGAGCAGTACTTC. Its protein product is CASSPYLGQGSYEQYF.

V gene TRBV6-2 or TRBV6-3 combines with J gene TRBJ1-5, with 10 bases fitting TRBD1. Germline loops: CDR1 MNHEY, CDR2 SVGEGT. V lost 5 bases, J lost 16 bases, and 8 bases stayed unmatched. The CDR3 sequence is 12 residues long. The CDR3 region is CASSQMTGGQHF. CDR3 in DNA: TGTGCCAGCAGTCAAATGACAGGGGGCCAACATTTT.

The chain links TRBV5-1 to TRBJ1-3, with a weak D call TRBD1 (5 bases). The germline CDR1 and CDR2 sequences are SGHRS and YFSETQ. V shed 4 bases and J shed 4 bases, with 9 bases lying between them. CDR3 length: 13 amino acids. The CDR3 loop is CASSNQGGNTIYF. Written as DNA, the CDR3 is TGCGCCAGCAGCAACCAGGGAGGAAACACCATATATTTT.

The chain uses TRBV6-5 and TRBJ1-4, with D possibly matching TRBD1 (5 bases). This CDR3 has 13 amino acids. Trimming took off 4 bases at V and 8 bases at J, with 11 bases between the two ends. Germline V gives CDR1 MNHEY, CDR2 SVGAGI. Here the CDR3 reads CASSSGAWEKLFF. CDR3 bases: TGTGCCAGCAGTTCTGGGGCCTGGGAAAAACTGTTTTTT.

This clone has a handful of counts. This chain uses TRBV6-6 with TRBJ1-2; 8 bases are a match to TRBD1. Germline V gene lookup returns CDR1 MNHNY and CDR2 SVGAGI (reference sequence). The CDR3 is made up of 16 amino acids. V shed 0 bases and J 4 bases; nucleotides not matched to a gene: 7. The CDR3 sequence is CASSYSPDREAYGYTF. The CDR3 coding sequence is TGTGCCAGCAGTTACTCCCCGGACAGGGAGGCCTATGGCTACACCTTC.

The chain has TRBV5-1 and TRBJ2-7; 8 bases are shared with TRBD1. V shed 3 bases and J 5 bases; nucleotides not matched to a gene: 4. The CDR3 runs to 13 residues. Per the germline V gene, CDR1 is SGHRS and CDR2 is YFSETQ. In DNA form, the CDR3 reads TGCGCCAGCAGCTGGACAGGGTATAACGAGCAGTACTTC. Its protein is CASSWTGYNEQYF.

CDR3 sequence: CASSRTSGGAHEQYF. The DNA for the CDR3 is TGTGCCAGCAGCAGGACTAGCGGGGGGGCCCACGAGCAGTACTTC. The chain recombines TRBV6-5 with TRBJ2-7, with 15 bases that match TRBD2. The trim removed 6 bases at V and 5 bases at J, leaving 5 bases unmatched. Germline values: CDR1 MNHEY, CDR2 SVGAGI. The CDR3 is 15 residues long.

The chain combines TRBV12-3 or TRBV12-4 with TRBJ2-7; 7 bases are a match to TRBD1. V lost 5 bases, J lost 2 bases, and 3 bases stayed unmatched. The CDR3 length is 13 residues. CDR3 residues: CASSRDSPYEQYF. The CDR3 DNA is TGTGCCAGCAGTCGGGACAGTCCCTACGAGCAGTACTTC.

The rearrangement joins TRBV29-1 to TRBJ2-2; D is undetermined. The V end was cut by 4 bases, the J end by 6 bases, with 9 bases between. The germline gives CDR1 SQVTM, CDR2 ANQGSEA. This CDR3 has 12 residues. The DNA for the CDR3 is TGCAGCGTTGTAGCACCGTCCGGGGAGCTGTTTTTT. It is translated as CSVVAPSGELFF.

The genes are TRBV5-6 and TRBJ1-4; weak D call: TRBD1 (6 bases). The germline V and J ends were trimmed by 0 bases and 7 bases, with 10 bases remaining between them. Germline lookup yields CDR1 SGHDT and CDR2 YYEEEE. The CDR3 length is 14 residues. The CDR3 loop is CASSLGQGSEKLFF. The CDR3 nucleotides read TGTGCCAGCAGCTTGGGCCAGGGGTCTGAAAAACTGTTTTTT.

In its sample, this clone was seen a few times. V gene TRBV2 combines with J gene TRBJ2-1; tentative D call: TRBD2 (6 bases). The V gene lost 5 bases and the J gene lost 4 bases, with 15 bases spanning the gap. Germline V gene sequence: CDR1 SNHLY, CDR2 FYNNEI. CDR3 size: 15 residues. CDR3 DNA sequence: TGTGCCAGCAGTCCCCCAGGCGGGGTTTACAATGAGCAGTTCTTC. Its protein product is CASSPPGGVYNEQFF.